Below are 6 T cell receptor beta chains sequenced from a single sample in a study of cytomegalovirus exposure and HLA in healthy donors. PCR used 60 Vbeta primers and 13 Jbeta primers. Sequencing used immunoSEQ multiplex PCR; TCRdb keeps in-frame clones, though not all of them. The table includes around 100,000 clones, approximately 80% detected once. Sequenced input: PBMCs. All receptors come from a female donor in good health and CMV-seropositive.

V usage is TRBV11-1 and J usage is TRBJ1-6; a possible D gene is TRBD1 (5 bases). The CDR3 has 13 amino acids. The germline V gene encodes CDR1 SGHAT and CDR2 FQDESV (reference sequence). The V end was cut by 7 bases, the J end by 7 bases, with 11 bases between. The CDR3 DNA sequence: TGTGCCAGCAACCAGGGCCAGAATTCACCCCTCCACTTT. Translated, it gives CASNQGQNSPLHF.

V and J are TRBV2 and TRBJ2-7; TRBD2 matches 10 bases. The V gene's germline CDR1 is SNHLY and CDR2 FYNNEI. The CDR3 runs 12 residues. V lost 10 bases and J lost 6; bases outside the gene matches: 6. The CDR3 loop is CATSGTSAEQYF. In DNA, the CDR3 is TGTGCCACCTCCGGGACTAGCGCCGAGCAGTACTTC.

J is TRBJ2-2 and V is TRBV7-8; weak D call: TRBD2 (5 bases). Looked up from germline, CDR1 is SGHVS and CDR2 is FQNEAQ. With 5 bases removed from V and 6 bases from J, the gap between germline ends came to 13 bases. The CDR3 sequence is 14 residues long. DNA for the CDR3: TGTGCCAGCAGCCCGAGGCCGGAGGCCGGGGAGCTGTTTTTT. Residues: CASSPRPEAGELFF.

This sequence joins TRBV27 and TRBJ1-2; TRBD1 agrees at 9 bases. This CDR3 comprises 14 residues. Germline CDR1 and CDR2: MNHEY and SMNVEV (reference sequence). V lost 7 bases and J lost 5; bases outside the gene matches: 8. The CDR3 nucleotides read TGTGCCAGCAAAGGGGGACAGGGCACTTATGGCTACACCTTC. Translation gives CASKGGQGTYGYTF.

This clone was seen a handful of times. The chain joins TRBV20-1 to TRBJ1-2, with 10 positions matching TRBD1. The germline gives CDR1 DFQATT, CDR2 SNEGSKA (reference sequence). This CDR3 region has 11 residues. J lost 8 bases, V lost 6 bases, and 3 bases had no gene match. The CDR3 DNA sequence: TGCAGTGCCGGGACAGGGGACGGCTACACCTTC. Its protein is CSAGTGDGYTF.

The CDR3: CASSPQGQTNYGYTF. The CDR3 DNA follows: TGTGCCAGCAGTCCACAGGGCCAGACTAACTATGGCTACACCTTC. The rearrangement joins TRBV2 to TRBJ1-2; perhaps TRBD1 as D (6 bases). The CDR3 runs to 15 residues. Germline-derived CDR1 and CDR2 are SNHLY and FYNNEI. V was trimmed by 5 bases and J by 0 bases, leaving 13 bases between them.